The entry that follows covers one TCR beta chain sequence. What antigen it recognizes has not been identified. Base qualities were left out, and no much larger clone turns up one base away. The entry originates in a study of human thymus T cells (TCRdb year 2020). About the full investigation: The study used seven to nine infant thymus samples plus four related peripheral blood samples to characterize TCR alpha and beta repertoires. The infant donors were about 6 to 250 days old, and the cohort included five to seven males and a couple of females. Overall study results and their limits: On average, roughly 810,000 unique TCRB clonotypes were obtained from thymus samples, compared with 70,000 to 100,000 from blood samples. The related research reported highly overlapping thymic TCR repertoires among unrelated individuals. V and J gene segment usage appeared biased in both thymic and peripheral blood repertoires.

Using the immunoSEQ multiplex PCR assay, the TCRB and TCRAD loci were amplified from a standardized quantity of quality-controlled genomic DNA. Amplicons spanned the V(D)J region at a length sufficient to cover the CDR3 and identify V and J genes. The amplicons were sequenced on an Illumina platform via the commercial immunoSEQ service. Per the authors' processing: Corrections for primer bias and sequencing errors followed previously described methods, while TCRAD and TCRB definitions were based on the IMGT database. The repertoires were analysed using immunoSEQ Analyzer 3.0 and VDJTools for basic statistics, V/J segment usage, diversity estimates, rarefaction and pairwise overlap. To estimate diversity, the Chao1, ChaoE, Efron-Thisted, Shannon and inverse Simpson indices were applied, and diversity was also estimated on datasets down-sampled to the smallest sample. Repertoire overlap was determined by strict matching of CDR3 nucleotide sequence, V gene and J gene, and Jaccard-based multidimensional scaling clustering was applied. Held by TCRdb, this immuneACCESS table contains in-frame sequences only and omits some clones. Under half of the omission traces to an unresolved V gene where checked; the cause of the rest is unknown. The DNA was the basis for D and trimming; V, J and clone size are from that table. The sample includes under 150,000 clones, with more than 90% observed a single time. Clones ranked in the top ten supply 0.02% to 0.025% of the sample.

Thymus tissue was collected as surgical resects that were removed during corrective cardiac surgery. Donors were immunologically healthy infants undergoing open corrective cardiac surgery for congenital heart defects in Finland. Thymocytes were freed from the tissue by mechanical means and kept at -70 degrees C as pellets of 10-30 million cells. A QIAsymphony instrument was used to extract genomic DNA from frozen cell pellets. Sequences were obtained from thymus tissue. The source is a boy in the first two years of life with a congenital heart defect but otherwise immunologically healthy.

CDR3 sequence: CASSGSSGGGNTIYF. In nucleotide form, the sequence is TGTGCCAGCAGCGGCTCGTCTGGGGGCGGAAACACCATATATTTT. The chain employs TRBV5-5 and TRBJ1-3; the D segment could be TRBD1, given 6 matching bases. Its CDR3 holds 15 amino acids, cysteine through phenylalanine. Just CDR3 DNA is preserved here, 45 bases in frame from base 1. Reading the germline V gene (reference sequence) gives CDR1 SGHKS and CDR2 YYEKEE. V and J lose 4 bases and 4 bases, and a span of 15 bases separates them.